This TCR beta chain was documented in a study of technical replicates of blood from a handful of donors. This table comes from immunoSEQ multiplex PCR, and its TCRdb copy is limited to in-frame clones, with some not included. The profile covers fewer than 60,000 clones, with around 96% appearing a single time and around 3% taken by the ten largest. Germline CDR1 and CDR2: SNHLY and FYNNEI. The V gene end was trimmed by 4 bases and the J gene end by 5 bases; junction bases not matched to a gene: 4. CDR3 size: 13 residues. The sequence derives from a human donor in good health. Some clones in this sample may be carry-over from other donors' samples. The sequencing sample was made of PBMCs. This chain joins TRBV2 and TRBJ1-2; 7 bases map to TRBD1. The CDR3 loop reads CASSGQGRYGYTF. CDR3 in DNA: TGTGCCAGCAGTGGACAGGGCCGGTATGGCTACACCTTC.